The clone carrying this T cell receptor beta chain occurred a few times. Its target is unknown. Study-wide points: Tumor Treg TCRs overlapped most with tumor naive CD4+ cells.

MiXCR was run by TCRdb on the 5' RACE reads, yielding one entry per CDR3 protein. Among about 23,000 distinct CDR3 sequences listed, about 31% were seen once. The CDR3 runs to 17 residues. Germline lookup yields CDR1 KGHDR and CDR2 SFDVKD. Trimming removed 12 bases from V and 2 bases from J; junction bases left unmatched: 16. The specimen sequenced was tumor-infiltrating naive CD4+ T cells sorted from the breast tumor. The subset: naive CD4+ T cells, CD4+CD45RA+CD25-. This TCR was sampled from a female donor with breast cancer. This chain joins TRBV24-1 and TRBJ1-5, with 9 bases matching TRBD1. The CDR3 is CAPTGSKQGARNQPQHF. The CDR3 nucleotides read TGTGCCCCCACCGGGTCGAAACAGGGGGCGCGCAATCAGCCCCAGCATTTT.